This TCR beta chain was retrieved from a study of T-cell reconstitution after alpha-beta-depleted transplantation in children. This clonotype was counted a few times. CDR3 size: 15 residues. Losses at the gene ends were 3 bases for V and 5 bases for J; bases not matched to a gene: 9. Per germline, CDR1 DFQATT and CDR2 SNEGSKA (reference sequence). Unique molecular identifiers featured in how the TCRbeta library was prepared. TCRdb re-called the PCR reads through MiXCR, storing one row per CDR3 protein. The data hold about 500,000 distinct CDR3 sequences, with less than 35% observed a single time. The sequences come from PBMCs from the stem cell graft donor, collected from the stem cell graft. This TCR derives from a human donor who donated a stem cell graft to a child with aplastic anemia. This rearrangement joins TRBV20-1 to TRBJ2-2; 7 nucleotides agree with TRBD1. The CDR3: CSAREQGLKTGELFF. CDR3 DNA: TGCAGTGCTAGGGAACAGGGGCTGAAGACCGGGGAGCTGTTTTTT.